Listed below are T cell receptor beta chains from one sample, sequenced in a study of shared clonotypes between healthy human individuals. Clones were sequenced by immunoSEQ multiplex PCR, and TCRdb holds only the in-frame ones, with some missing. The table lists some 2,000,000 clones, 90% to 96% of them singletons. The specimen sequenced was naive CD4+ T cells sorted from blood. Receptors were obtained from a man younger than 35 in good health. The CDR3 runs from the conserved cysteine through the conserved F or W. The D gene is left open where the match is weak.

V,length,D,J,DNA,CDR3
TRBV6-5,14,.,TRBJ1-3,TGTGCCAGCAGTTACGGCCGCTCTGGAAACACCATATATTTT,CASSYGRSGNTIYF
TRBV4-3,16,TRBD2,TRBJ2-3,TGCGCCAGCAGTCATACCAGCGGGGGGAGCACAGATACGCAGTATTTT,CASSHTSGGSTDTQYF
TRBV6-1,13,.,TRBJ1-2,TGTGCCAGCAGTGAACAGGCCTTCTATGGCTACACCTTC,CASSEQAFYGYTF
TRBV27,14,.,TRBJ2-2,TGTGCCAGCAGTTTAGTAAGGGACACCGGGGAGCTGTTTTTT,CASSLVRDTGELFF
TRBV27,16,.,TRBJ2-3,TGTGCCAGCAGTTTATCGATCCTGGCAGCCGCAGATACGCAGTATTTT,CASSLSILAAADTQYF
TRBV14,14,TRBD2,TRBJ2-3,TGTGCCAGCAGCCGGGGGGGGTTAGGAGATACGCAGTATTTT,CASSRGGLGDTQYF
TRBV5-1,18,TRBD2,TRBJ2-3,TGCGCCAGCAGCTTTACCGGGACTAGCGGGAGTTCGGCAGATACGCAGTATTTT,CASSFTGTSGSSADTQYF
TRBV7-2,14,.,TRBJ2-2,TGTGCCAGCAGCTTAAACAGCAACACCGGGGAGCTGTTTTTT,CASSLNSNTGELFF
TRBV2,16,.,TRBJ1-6,TGTGCCAGCAGTGAAGCGGGGGGGCCTAATAATTCACCCCTCCACTTT,CASSEAGGPNNSPLHF
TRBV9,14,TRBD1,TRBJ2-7,TGTGCCAGCAGCGCCCGACAGGGTCTGGACGAGCAGTACTTC,CASSARQGLDEQYF
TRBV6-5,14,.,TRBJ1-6,TGTGCCAGCCGGCAGGTTTATAATAATTCACCCCTCCACTTT,CASRQVYNNSPLHF
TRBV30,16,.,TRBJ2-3,TGTGCCTGGAGTGCTGGGGCGTACTCTAGCACAGATACGCAGTATTTT,CAWSAGAYSSTDTQYF
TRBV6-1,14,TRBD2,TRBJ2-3,TGTGCCAGCAGAAGACTAGCGGACACAGATACGCAGTATTTT,CASRRLADTDTQYF
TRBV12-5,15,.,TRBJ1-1,TGTGCTAGTGGTTTTGCTATAGGGGGGATCACTGAAGCTTTCTTT,CASGFAIGGITEAFF
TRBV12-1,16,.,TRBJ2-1,TGTGCCAGCAGCTCGACGACAGGGGGGGAAGACAATGAGCAGTTCTTC,CASSSTTGGEDNEQFF
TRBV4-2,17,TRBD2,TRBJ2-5,TGTGCCAGCAGCCAAGATCTGGTCGGGGGGGCCGTAGAGACCCAGTACTTC,CASSQDLVGGAVETQYF
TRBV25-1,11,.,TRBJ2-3,TGTGCCAGCAAACGCACAGATACGCAGTATTTT,CASKRTDTQYF
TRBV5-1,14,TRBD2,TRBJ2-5,TGCGCCAGCAGAGAACTAGCGGCCCAGGAGACCCAGTACTTC,CASRELAAQETQYF
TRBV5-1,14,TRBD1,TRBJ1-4,TGCGCCAGCAGCCGGACAGGGTCTAATGAAAAACTGTTTTTT,CASSRTGSNEKLFF
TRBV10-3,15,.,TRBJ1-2,TGTGCCATCACGTTCTCCATACAGGGTGACTATGGCTACACCTTC,CAITFSIQGDYGYTF
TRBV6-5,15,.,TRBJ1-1,TGTGCCAGCAGGGATTCGGGACGGAAGAACACTGAAGCTTTCTTT,CASRDSGRKNTEAFF
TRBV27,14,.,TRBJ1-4,TGTGCCAGCAGTTTACAAGGCGCGGGTGAAAAACTGTTTTTT,CASSLQGAGEKLFF
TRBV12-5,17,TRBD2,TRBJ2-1,TGTGCTAGTGGTTTGCCCAAGGGACTAGCGGGGATCAATGAGCAGTTCTTC,CASGLPKGLAGINEQFF
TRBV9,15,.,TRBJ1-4,TGTGCCAGCAGCGGGAGGGAGGATTTGACTGAAAAACTGTTTTTT,CASSGREDLTEKLFF
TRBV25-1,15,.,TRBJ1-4,TGTGCCAGCAGTGAACAGGGAAAGACTAATGAAAAACTGTTTTTT,CASSEQGKTNEKLFF
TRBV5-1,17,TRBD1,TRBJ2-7,TGCGCCAGCAGCTTGGCGGTTACTGGGACAGGGGTCTACGAGCAGTACTTC,CASSLAVTGTGVYEQYF